This TCR beta chain was found in a study of cytomegalovirus exposure and HLA in healthy donors. As for the study in general: Some 87 million unique TCRs from HLA-typed donors were held in an early release of data.

Study-level findings and limits: Overall, approximately 150 TCR beta chains were annotated as cytomegalovirus-associated.

Donors likely had unrecorded immune exposures despite being nominally healthy when sampled. The CDR3 has 15 residues. Trimming took off 0 bases at V and 1 base at J, with 7 bases between the two ends. Germline CDR1 and CDR2: SGHRS and YFSETQ. As to this clone: Its cognate antigen is unknown.

PCR involved 60 Vbeta and 13 Jbeta primers. TCRdb's table, derived via immunoSEQ multiplex PCR, lists solely in-frame clones and lacks some. The sample holds about 95,000 clones; 70% to 85% are singletons and the top ten take approximately 8.9%. This chain connects TRBV5-1 to TRBJ2-2; the D gene is possibly TRBD2 (6 bases). Input material: PBMCs. The TCR sequence derives from a man aged 60 to 75 in good health and CMV-seronegative. The DNA of the CDR3 is TGCGCCAGCAGCTTGGGGGGGGAGAACACCGGGGAGCTGTTTTTT. Amino acids: CASSLGGENTGELFF.